The 24 T cell receptor beta chains reported below all come from one sample, sequenced in a study of shared clonotypes between healthy human individuals. Assay: immunoSEQ multiplex PCR; the TCRdb copy retains only in-frame clones and omits some. The data hold around 1.1 million clones, with about 80% observed a single time. The sample comprised memory CD4+ T cells from PBMCs. Subset indicated: CD45RA-negative fraction. The receptors here all came from a young man in good health. Some clones in this sample may be carry-over from other donors' samples.

The rearrangement joins TRBV5-6 to TRBJ1-1, with D unresolved. Germline assignment: CDR1 SGHDT and CDR2 YYEEEE. CDR3 length equals 14 residues. V was shortened by 0 bases and J by 3 bases, with 9 bases between the two germline ends. CDR3 amino acids: CASSLGRRDTEAFF. In DNA, the CDR3 is TGTGCCAGCAGCTTGGGCAGGAGAGACACTGAAGCTTTCTTT.

This clone came up once. In nucleotides, the CDR3 is TGTGCCAGCATCACTACGGGGTGGGCGGGAGGTTTTAACAATGAGCAGTTCTTC. It encodes CASITTGWAGGFNNEQFF. V gene TRBV5-6 combines with J gene TRBJ2-1; 8 bases are a match to TRBD2. Trimming took 6 bases from V and 5 from J; bases not matched to a gene: 19. The CDR3 consists of 18 residues. Germline V gene sequence: CDR1 SGHDT, CDR2 YYEEEE.

The rearrangement joins TRBV29-1 to TRBJ1-2; D uncertain. V was shortened by 4 bases and J by 8 bases, with 17 bases between the two germline ends. CDR3 size: 13 residues. Germline CDR1 is SQVTM and CDR2 is ANQGSEA. In nucleotides, the CDR3 is TGCAGCGTTGGGTACCAAGGTCGTTCGGGCTACACCTTC. Translating gives CSVGYQGRSGYTF.

There are a few counts of this clone. The V gene is TRBV19, the J gene TRBJ1-4; D is ambiguous. Per the germline V gene, CDR1 is LNHDA and CDR2 is SQIVND (reference sequence). The CDR3 spans 13 residues. Trimming removed 7 bases at V and 4 bases at J, with 10 bases between. The CDR3 loop is CASKETDNEKLFF. DNA for the CDR3: TGTGCCAGTAAGGAGACGGATAATGAAAAACTGTTTTTT.

The chain employs TRBV10-1 and TRBJ2-1; 7 bases are a match to TRBD2. Germline V lookup: CDR1 WNHNN, CDR2 SYGVQD (reference sequence). The CDR3 covers 13 residues. Unmatched junction bases numbered 8, after V lost 6 bases and J lost 9 bases. The DNA for the CDR3 is TGCGCCAGCAGCCCTCCCGGGGGGAGTGAGCAGTTCTTC. Amino acid sequence: CASSPPGGSEQFF.

The chain joins TRBV19 to TRBJ2-2; 9 bases agree with TRBD2. V shed 8 bases and J 5 bases; nucleotides not matched to a gene: 9. In germline, CDR1 is LNHDA, CDR2 SQIVND (reference sequence). The CDR3 covers 15 residues. CDR3 loop: CASGLAGVSTGELFF. CDR3 in DNA: TGTGCCAGTGGATTAGCGGGAGTGTCTACCGGGGAGCTGTTTTTT.

The V and J genes are TRBV19 and TRBJ1-2; D uncertain. CDR1 is LNHDA and CDR2 is SQIVND in the germline V gene (reference sequence). Trimming removed 3 bases at V and 4 bases at J, with 9 bases between. The CDR3 consists of 13 residues. The CDR3: CASSIQLGYGYTF. In DNA form, the CDR3 reads TGTGCCAGTAGTATCCAGTTAGGCTATGGCTACACCTTC.

Of note for this clone: At the DNA level, this CDR3 is encoded by other sequences in the same sample as well. This chain links TRBV5-4 with TRBJ1-1; possible D gene TRBD1, 6 bases. Germline V gives CDR1 SGHNT, CDR2 YYREEE (reference sequence). V was clipped by 0 bases and J by 1 base, with 7 bases between them. This CDR3 spans 14 amino acids. The CDR3 nucleotides read TGTGCCAGCAGCTTGGGGACAGCGAACACTGAAGCTTTCTTT. This sequence encodes CASSLGTANTEAFF.

This chain joins TRBV5-1 and TRBJ2-2; 7 nucleotides agree with TRBD2. CDR1 and CDR2 (germline): SGHRS, YFSETQ. J was trimmed by 2 bases and V by 0 bases; bases with no gene match: 4. The CDR3 sequence is 16 residues long. DNA of the CDR3: TGCGCCAGCAGCTTGGAGGCTAGCGGTAACACCGGGGAGCTGTTTTTT. It codes for CASSLEASGNTGELFF.

This chain uses TRBV2 with TRBJ2-7, with D possibly matching TRBD2 (5 bases). V was shortened by 8 bases and J by 3 bases, with 11 bases between the two germline ends. This CDR3 has 12 amino acids. Germline CDR1 is SNHLY and CDR2 is FYNNEI. DNA of the CDR3: TGTGCCAGCTCGGGCGGGTTCTACGAGCAGTACTTC. It specifies CASSGGFYEQYF.

This clone was recorded once. The rearrangement links TRBV2 to TRBJ2-7; TRBD1 is a possible D gene (5 bases). This CDR3 spans 13 amino acids. The V end was cut by 10 bases, the J end by 1 base, with 14 bases between. In germline, CDR1 is SNHLY, CDR2 FYNNEI. The CDR3 nucleotides are TGTGCCACCAAGTCGGACACTTCCTACGAGCAGTACTTC. Protein product: CATKSDTSYEQYF.

The count of this clone is one. The chain combines TRBV7-3 with TRBJ1-1; TRBD1 agrees at 7 bases. CDR1 is SGHTA and CDR2 is FQGTGA in the germline V gene. J lost 5 bases, V lost 5 bases, and 8 bases had no gene match. The CDR3 covers 14 residues. The CDR3 sequence: CASSKTGVGTEAFF. The CDR3 region has the DNA TGTGCCAGCAGCAAAACAGGGGTGGGGACTGAAGCTTTCTTT.

The V and J genes are TRBV14 and TRBJ2-5, with a weak D call TRBD2 (6 bases). The CDR3 consists of 15 residues. Germline CDR1 SGHDN, CDR2 FVKESK. Trimming stripped 2 bases from V and 5 bases from J, with 15 bases between. The CDR3 sequence: CASSQLGLAGETQYF. The CDR3, as DNA: TGTGCCAGCAGCCAATTGGGACTGGCCGGGGAGACCCAGTACTTC.

This clone was seen only a few times. This chain joins TRBV7-3 and TRBJ1-5, with unresolved D. CDR1 is SGHTA and CDR2 is FQGTGA in the germline V gene. The CDR3 covers 14 residues. The V and J ends lost 2 bases and 2 bases respectively, with 7 bases between them. Here the CDR3 DNA reads TGTGCCAGCAGCTTACAGAGGCGCAATCAGCCCCAGCATTTT. Residues: CASSLQRRNQPQHF.

This clone is a singleton in its sample. This rearrangement joins TRBV7-3 to TRBJ2-2; no definite D call. CDR3 length: 15 residues. Germline V gene lookup returns CDR1 SGHTA and CDR2 FQGTGA. Deletions cut 5 bases from V and 7 bases from J, with 17 bases between. The CDR3 is CASSVSSASGGELFF. For the CDR3, the DNA is TGTGCCAGCAGCGTCTCATCCGCTAGTGGCGGGGAGCTGTTTTTT. Using reference TRBV7-3 and TRBJ2-2 for the parts outside the CDR3, the full variable domain is GAGVSQTPSNKVTEKGKYVELRCDPISGHTALYWYRQSLGQGPEFLIYFQGTGAADDSGLPNDRFFAVRPEGSVSTLKIQRTERGDSAVYLCASSVSSASGGELFFGEGSRLTVL.

The rearrangement joins TRBV19 to TRBJ2-1; 7 bases are shared with TRBD1. Germline CDR1 is LNHDA and CDR2 is SQIVND (reference sequence). The CDR3 covers 13 residues. With V trimmed by 7 bases and J by 2 bases, 2 bases remained unmatched. CDR3 nucleotide sequence: TGTGCCAGTATGGACAGGCCCTACAATGAGCAGTTCTTC. This encodes CASMDRPYNEQFF. Combining the CDR3 with reference TRBV19 and TRBJ2-1 gives the whole variable domain DGGITQSPKYLFRKEGQNVTLSCEQNLNHDAMYWYRQDPGQGLRLIYYSQIVNDFQKGDIAEGYSVSREKKESFPLTVTSAQKNPTAFYLCASMDRPYNEQFFGPGTRLTVL.

Details on this clone: The identical CDR3 is also encoded by other nucleotide sequences in the sample. The rearrangement uses TRBV20-1 and TRBJ1-2; D uncertain. CDR1 DFQATT and CDR2 SNEGSKA come from the germline V gene (reference sequence). There are 11 residues in the CDR3. Deletions cut 6 bases from V and 3 bases from J, with 8 bases between. Written as DNA, the CDR3 is TGCAGTGCACCACGGGACTATGGCTACACCTTC. Its protein product is CSAPRDYGYTF.

The chain uses TRBV11-2 and TRBJ2-3; 9 positions agree with TRBD2. The junction had 8 bases not matched to a gene; V was cut back by 1 base and J by 6 bases. The CDR3 is 16 residues long. Germline V gene lookup returns CDR1 SGHAT and CDR2 FQNNGV. The CDR3 region is CASSLGLAGAVDTQYF. The CDR3 DNA is TGTGCCAGCAGCTTAGGTTTAGCGGGAGCGGTCGATACGCAGTATTTT.

The chain joins TRBV9 to TRBJ2-2; the D gene is possibly TRBD1 (5 bases). V was shortened by 0 bases and J by 6 bases, with 12 bases between the two germline ends. From germline, CDR1 is SGDLS and CDR2 YYNGEE. The CDR3 runs 15 residues. CDR3 nucleotides: TGTGCCAGCAGCGTAGTAGGGGCTCAACCCGGGGAGCTGTTTTTT. It codes for CASSVVGAQPGELFF.

The chain uses TRBV4-2 and TRBJ2-1, with TRBD2 matching 7 bases. After removal of 3 bases from V and 7 bases from J, the junction contained 12 bases not matched to a gene. From germline, CDR1 is LGHNA and CDR2 YNFKEQ. The CDR3 is 16 residues long. The CDR3 DNA reads as TGTGCCAGCAGCCACCACATGGGGAGGGCCGAGAATGAGCAGTTCTTC. Its translation is CASSHHMGRAENEQFF.

The rearrangement uses TRBV29-1 and TRBJ2-7; D is perhaps TRBD2 (7 bases). The CDR3 totals 13 residues. V shed 6 bases and J shed 6 bases, with 18 bases lying between them. Germline assignment: CDR1 SQVTM and CDR2 ANQGSEA. The CDR3 coding sequence is TGCAGCGTGGGTAAGGGGGAGGGAGGCGAGCAGTACTTC. This codes for CSVGKGEGGEQYF.

This clone occurred a few times. This chain uses TRBV6-6 with TRBJ1-1, with D tentatively TRBD1 (6 bases). The germline V gene encodes CDR1 MNHNY and CDR2 SVGAGI (reference sequence). Trimming cost V 8 bases and J 1 base, with 11 bases left between them. The length of the CDR3 is 13 residues. In DNA form, the CDR3 reads TGTGCCAGCCACGACAGGCAGAACACTGAAGCTTTCTTT. Translation gives CASHDRQNTEAFF.

This clone appeared a single time. A much larger clone sits a single nucleotide away, making a read error possible. Additional DNA sequences in this sample encode the identical CDR3. This chain connects TRBV7-2 to TRBJ1-1, with a weak D call TRBD1 (6 bases). Germline V CDR1 and CDR2: SGHTA, FQGNSA. Trimming removed 8 bases at V and 1 base at J, with 11 bases between. The CDR3 consists of 13 residues. CDR3 region: CASSPQGNTEAFF. The CDR3 DNA sequence: TGTGCCAGCTCGCCACAGGGGAACACTGAAGCTTTCTTT.

The rearrangement uses TRBV10-3 and TRBJ2-5; 12 positions match TRBD2. This CDR3 is built from 16 residues. Germline V gene sequence: CDR1 ENHRY, CDR2 SYGVKD. J was trimmed by 1 base and V by 6 bases; bases with no gene match: 6. CDR3: CAISDGLAGFQETQYF. The CDR3 nucleotides read TGTGCCATCAGCGATGGACTAGCGGGATTCCAAGAGACCCAGTACTTC.